Below are 17 T cell receptor beta chains sequenced from a single sample in a study of OX40 agonist ivuxolimab in advanced cancers. Generated by immunoSEQ multiplex PCR, the TCRdb table keeps only in-frame clones and is missing some. Of approximately 100,000 clones in the sample, 70% to 90% are singletons; the top ten hold roughly 0.79%. The sample here was CD4+ or CD8+ T cells sorted from blood, taken in a trial of the OX40 agonist ivuxolimab. All receptors come from an adult with an advanced solid tumor such as melanoma, head and neck, liver or kidney cancer.

This clone has a single count. This chain joins TRBV9 and TRBJ1-2; D is perhaps TRBD1 (5 bases). Germline CDR1 is SGDLS and CDR2 is YYNGEE. V lost 0 bases and J lost 8, with 17 bases in between. The length of the CDR3 is 15 residues. DNA for the CDR3: TGTGCCAGCAGCGTAGCTCCCAGGGTCAGAGGGGGCTACACCTTC. It codes for CASSVAPRVRGGYTF.

The gene calls are TRBV29-1 and TRBJ1-1; 7 positions match TRBD1. Germline V gene sequence: CDR1 SQVTM, CDR2 ANQGSEA. CDR3 length: 14 amino acids. J lost 6 bases, V lost 2 bases, and 9 bases had no gene match. The CDR3 spells CSVERGQSESEAFF. The CDR3 nucleotides read TGCAGCGTTGAAAGGGGACAGTCAGAGTCTGAAGCTTTCTTT.

This sequence joins TRBV10-1 and TRBJ2-5; TRBD1 agrees at 7 bases. The germline V gene has CDR1 WNHNN and CDR2 SYGVQD (reference sequence). The V segment lost 3 bases and the J segment 5 bases; nucleotides outside the gene matches: 3. This CDR3 has 13 residues. This CDR3 reads CASSDRGTETQYF. CDR3 DNA sequence: TGCGCCAGCAGTGACAGGGGGACGGAGACCCAGTACTTC.

The genes are TRBV11-1 and TRBJ1-1; D is undetermined. Germline-derived CDR1 and CDR2 are SGHAT and FQDESV (reference sequence). Trimming removed 5 bases at V and 0 bases at J, with 7 bases between. This CDR3 region has 13 residues. In DNA, the CDR3 is TGTGCCAGCAGCCCTAACTTGAACACTGAAGCTTTCTTT. It encodes CASSPNLNTEAFF.

J is TRBJ1-6 and V is TRBV7-3; TRBD1 aligns across 8 bases. The CDR3 runs 14 residues. Germline V gene lookup returns CDR1 SGHTA and CDR2 FQGTGA. J was trimmed by 10 bases and V by 0 bases; bases with no gene match: 2. The CDR3 reads CASSLTQGASPLHF. CDR3 coding DNA: TGTGCCAGCAGCTTAACCCAGGGGGCCTCACCCCTCCACTTT.

The chain recombines TRBV30 with TRBJ2-7; D is unclear. Trimming shortened V by 1 base and J by 1 base, and 5 bases separated the two germline ends. Germline CDR1 reads GTSNPN; CDR2 reads SVGIG (reference sequence). The CDR3 consists of 12 residues. In nucleotides, the CDR3 is TGTGCCTGGAGTGCGGCGTCCTACGAGCAGTACTTC. It encodes CAWSAASYEQYF.

The table lists this clone with a few counts. The J gene is TRBJ2-7, the V gene TRBV6-5; 9 bases match TRBD2. After removal of 4 bases from V and 1 base from J, the junction contained 5 bases not matched to a gene. Germline lookup yields CDR1 MNHEY and CDR2 SVGAGI. This CDR3 is built from 15 residues. The CDR3 sequence is CASSSGAGGSYEQYF. CDR3 nucleotides: TGTGCCAGCAGTTCCGGAGCGGGGGGTTCCTACGAGCAGTACTTC.

V is TRBV28 and J is TRBJ2-7, with a weak D call TRBD1 (5 bases). The CDR3 covers 13 residues. Trimming removed 5 bases from V and 3 bases from J, with 11 bases in between. Germline assignment: CDR1 MDHEN and CDR2 SYDVKM. CDR3: CASSLGRDYEQYF. DNA for the CDR3: TGTGCCAGCAGTCTTGGCAGGGACTACGAGCAGTACTTC.

The chain carries TRBV28 and TRBJ1-3, with D hard to call. The V end lost 3 bases, the J end lost 0 bases, and 9 bases lay between the germline ends. Germline assignment: CDR1 MDHEN and CDR2 SYDVKM. The CDR3 totals 15 residues. DNA for the CDR3: TGTGCCAGCAGTTTGCCGACGGTCTCTGGAAACACCATATATTTT. Translated, it gives CASSLPTVSGNTIYF. The variable domain in full, completed from reference TRBV28 and TRBJ1-3, reads DVKVTQSSRYLVKRTGEKVFLECVQDMDHENMFWYRQDPGLGLRLIYFSYDVKMKEKGDIPEGYSVSREKKERFSLILESASTNQTSMYLCASSLPTVSGNTIYFGEGSWLTVV.

The chain has TRBV30 and TRBJ1-1, with 8 positions matching TRBD1. The CDR3 runs 14 residues. Germline trimming cut 3 bases from V and 10 bases from J; bases unmatched to any gene: 13. The germline gives CDR1 GTSNPN, CDR2 SVGIG (reference sequence). The CDR3 sequence: CAWRQPGQVEVAFF. CDR3 in DNA: TGTGCCTGGAGGCAGCCGGGACAGGTCGAGGTAGCTTTCTTT.

Here the CDR3 reads CASSLAGEIYEQFF. DNA for the CDR3: TGCGCCAGCAGCCTAGCGGGGGAAATCTATGAGCAGTTCTTC. The chain couples TRBV5-1 to TRBJ2-1, with 10 bases identical to TRBD2. J was trimmed by 8 bases and V by 4 bases; bases with no gene match: 6. The CDR3 consists of 14 residues. Germline V gene data show CDR1 as SGHRS and CDR2 as YFSETQ.

The chain has TRBV18 and TRBJ2-7, with D possibly being TRBD1 (5 bases). V was pared by 3 bases and J by 4 bases, with 7 bases between. The CDR3 runs 12 residues. Germline V CDR1 and CDR2: KGHSH, LQKENI. Here the CDR3 DNA reads TGTGCCAGCTCACCTAGGGGTTACGAGCAGTACTTC. It yields the protein CASSPRGYEQYF.

This chain links TRBV7-3 with TRBJ2-3; D gene unclear. Germline V lookup: CDR1 SGHTA, CDR2 FQGTGA. The CDR3 contains 12 residues. V was cut by 4 bases and J by 6 bases, with 8 bases left in between. The CDR3 reads CASSYGRDTQYF. In DNA form, the CDR3 reads TGTGCCAGCAGCTACGGACGGGATACGCAGTATTTT.

The gene calls are TRBV7-2 and TRBJ2-1, with 9 bases identical to TRBD2. The germline V gene encodes CDR1 SGHTA and CDR2 FQGNSA. The CDR3 runs 14 residues. J lost 7 bases, V lost 5 bases, and 6 bases had no gene match. The CDR3 DNA reads as TGTGCCAGCAGCGATAGCGGGGGCCGAAATGAGCAGTTCTTC. This codes for CASSDSGGRNEQFF.

This clone was recorded once. The chain joins TRBV6-1 to TRBJ2-5; 9 nucleotides agree with TRBD1. CDR1 MNHNS and CDR2 SASEGT come from the germline V gene. The CDR3 is 12 residues long. The junction had 3 bases not matched to a gene; V was cut back by 8 bases and J by 5 bases. The CDR3 loop reads CASGTGFETQYF. In nucleotides, the CDR3 is TGTGCCAGCGGGACAGGGTTCGAGACCCAGTACTTC.

The rearrangement joins TRBV7-2 to TRBJ1-2, with TRBD1 identical over 9 bases. V shed 5 bases, J shed 5 bases, and the junction held 3 bases outside the gene matches. The CDR3 is made up of 13 amino acids. The germline CDR1 and CDR2 sequences are SGHTA and FQGNSA. The CDR3: CASSLGQGYGYTF. The DNA of the CDR3 is TGTGCCAGCAGCCTCGGACAGGGGTATGGCTACACCTTC.

This rearrangement joins TRBV4-1 to TRBJ2-2; 7 nucleotides match TRBD2. Losses at the gene ends were 3 bases for V and 4 bases for J; bases not matched to a gene: 5. The V gene's germline CDR1 is MGHRA and CDR2 YSYEKL. The CDR3 length is 15 residues. The CDR3 coding sequence is TGCGCCAGCAGCCAGGGAAGGGAGGGCACCGGGGAGCTGTTTTTT. It yields the protein CASSQGREGTGELFF.